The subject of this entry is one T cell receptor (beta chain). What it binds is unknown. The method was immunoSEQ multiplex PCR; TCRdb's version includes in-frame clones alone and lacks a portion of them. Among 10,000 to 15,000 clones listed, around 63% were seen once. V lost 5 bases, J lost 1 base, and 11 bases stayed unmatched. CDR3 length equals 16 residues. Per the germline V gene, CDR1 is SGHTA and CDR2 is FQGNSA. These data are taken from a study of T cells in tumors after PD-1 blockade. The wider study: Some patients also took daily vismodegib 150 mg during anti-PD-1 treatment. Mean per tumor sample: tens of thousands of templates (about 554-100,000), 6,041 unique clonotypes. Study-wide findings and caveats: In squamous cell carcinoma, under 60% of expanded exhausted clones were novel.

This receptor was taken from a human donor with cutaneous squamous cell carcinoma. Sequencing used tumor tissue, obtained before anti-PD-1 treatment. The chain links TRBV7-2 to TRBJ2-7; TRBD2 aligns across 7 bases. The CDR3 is CASSLWGGISSYEQYF. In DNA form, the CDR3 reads TGTGCCAGCAGCCTCTGGGGGGGGATCTCTTCCTACGAGCAGTACTTC.